This TCR beta chain was retrieved from a study of tumor and adjacent non-tumor tissue in lung cancer. Turning to the study itself: The cohort had around eleven adenocarcinoma, 2 squamous cell and 1 small cell patients. Each sample yielded some 4 million productive TCRbeta reads on average. Broader study findings: Shorter survival was associated with higher TCR diversity in tumors. Compared with tumor, normal lung showed significantly lower TCR diversity.

Remarks on this clonotype: Its target is unknown. A read error may account for a junction end that differs from germline.

No cell sorting was done before RNA was extracted from the tissue. Three rounds of nested PCR, following a modified ARM-PCR protocol, produced the TCRbeta library. TCRdb reanalysed the multiplex PCR reads using MiXCR and keeps one entry per CDR3 protein. This table holds roughly 120,000 distinct CDR3 sequences, approximately 80% found once. Germline CDR1 and CDR2: MNHEY and SVGAGI. The CDR3 is 15 amino acids. This chain connects TRBV6-5 to TRBJ1-2; 11 bases are a match to TRBD1. Material for sequencing was lung tumor tissue. The origin of this receptor is a man in his sixties or seventies with non-small cell lung cancer. The CDR3, as DNA: TGTGCCAGCAGTTACAGCGGACAGGGGGCATATGGCTACATTTTC. It yields the protein CASSYSGQGAYGYIF.